This T cell receptor beta chain was retrieved from a study of CD4+ T cells in melanoma (dated by TCRdb to 2021 to 2024). For the study in its entirety: The study investigated neoantigen-specific CD4+ T cells in human melanoma. Study-wide findings and limitations: Neoantigen-specific CD4+ T cells were reported to be correlated with the function of CD8+ T cells, macrophages and B cells. Neoantigen-specific CD4+ T cells in melanoma were reported to have a range of differentiation states.

Library preparation was by the immunoSEQ multiplex PCR assay. TCRdb obtained this table from immuneACCESS and retained in-frame rearrangements with V and J assigned. These tables miss some clones; where compared with another copy, unresolved V genes account for less than half of the shortfall, and the remainder is unexplained. The sample records about 140,000 clones, about 93% of which are singletons. The ten biggest clones cover about 1.5% of the sample. Via the germline V gene (reference sequence), CDR1 is SGHNT and CDR2 YYREEE. V is reduced by 4 bases and J by 2 bases, leaving a spacing of 16 bases between them. The CDR3 measures 15 amino acids from cysteine to phenylalanine. The only DNA kept is the CDR3, 45 bases in frame from the first base. The donors were melanoma patients. As to this clone: The specificity of this receptor is unknown. The sample holds no much larger clone one base away, and base qualities are not on file.

This clonotype was sampled from a human donor with melanoma. This chain joins TRBV5-4 to TRBJ2-7; TRBD2 is possibly the D segment (7 matching bases). The CDR3: CASSPGGGGTYEQYF. The DNA is TGTGCCAGCAGCCCCGGAGGGGGGGGGACCTACGAGCAGTACTTC.